The 24 T cell receptor beta chains in this list originate from one sample, sequenced in a study of shared clonotypes between healthy human individuals. Assay: immunoSEQ multiplex PCR; the TCRdb copy retains only in-frame clones and omits some. The table lists millions of clones, approximately 94% of them singletons, with 1.5% to 2% in the top ten. CD45RO-negative, CCR7-selected cells formed the naive CD8 fraction, which excluded terminally differentiated effector memory CD45RA+ cells. The material sequenced was naive CD8+ T cells from PBMCs. Every receptor here comes from a man aged 18 to 30 in good health. Some clones in this sample may be carry-over from other donors' samples.

The V and J genes are TRBV27 and TRBJ1-2; 8 bases align to TRBD1. V trimming: 6 bases; J trimming: 8 bases; junction bases outside the gene matches: 8. From germline, CDR1 is MNHEY and CDR2 SMNVEV (reference sequence). The CDR3 runs to 13 residues. The DNA of the CDR3 is TGTGCCAGCAGAGACAGGGGCGTCATGGGCTACACCTTC. It yields the protein CASRDRGVMGYTF.

This chain links TRBV6-1 with TRBJ2-1; D is undetermined. V was pared by 2 bases and J by 7 bases, with 9 bases between. The CDR3 is made up of 13 amino acids. CDR1 is MNHNS and CDR2 is SASEGT in the germline V gene. The CDR3 nucleotides read TGTGCCAGCAGTGAAAGTGTGGGGAATGAGCAGTTCTTC. Protein product: CASSESVGNEQFF.

This clone has just one count. The chain carries TRBV29-1 and TRBJ2-2, with D unclear. The CDR3 loop spans 12 amino acids. From germline, CDR1 is SQVTM and CDR2 ANQGSEA. The V gene lost 4 bases and the J gene lost 3 bases, with 6 bases spanning the gap. The CDR3 DNA is TGCAGCGTTGTTCGTTACACCGGGGAGCTGTTTTTT. Encoded protein: CSVVRYTGELFF.

Comments on this clone: Within the sample, other DNA sequences also encode this same CDR3. The V and J genes are TRBV4-1 and TRBJ1-2; D possibly corresponds to TRBD1 (5 bases). V lost 0 bases and J 5 bases, leaving 10 bases between the germline ends. The CDR3 totals 14 residues. The germline V gene has CDR1 MGHRA and CDR2 YSYEKL. CDR3 bases: TGCGCCAGCAGCCAAGATCGGGGGGGATATGGCTACACCTTC. Amino acid sequence: CASSQDRGGYGYTF.

This rearrangement joins TRBV2 to TRBJ1-2, with a tentative D call TRBD1 (6 bases). This CDR3 is 13 amino acids long. Per germline, CDR1 SNHLY and CDR2 FYNNEI. V dropped 7 bases and J dropped 4 bases, with 13 bases sitting between them. CDR3 coding DNA: TGTGCCAGCACAGACAGGACGACCTATGGCTACACCTTC. Its translation: CASTDRTTYGYTF.

The DNA of the CDR3 is TGTGCCAGCAGACCCAACAGGGGCTCCTACGAGCAGTACTTC. Translated, it gives CASRPNRGSYEQYF. This rearrangement joins TRBV6-6 to TRBJ2-7; 7 bases are shared with TRBD1. Looked up from germline, CDR1 is MNHNY and CDR2 is SVGAGI (reference sequence). This CDR3 has 14 amino acids. V lost 6 bases and J lost 0; bases outside the gene matches: 5.

This sequence joins TRBV5-1 and TRBJ2-2, with no clear D. In germline, CDR1 is SGHRS, CDR2 YFSETQ. The CDR3 runs to 14 residues. The V end was cut by 5 bases, the J end by 3 bases, with 11 bases between. The DNA of the CDR3 is TGCGCCAGCAGGGGTCGCCCCGACACCGGGGAGCTGTTTTTT. It encodes CASRGRPDTGELFF.

The V call is TRBV10-1, the J call TRBJ2-2; unclear D gene. Trimming cost V 7 bases and J 4 bases, with 7 bases left between them. The CDR3 extends over 12 amino acids. Germline V gene data show CDR1 as WNHNN and CDR2 as SYGVQD (reference sequence). The CDR3 sequence is CASKAITGELFF. The CDR3 DNA follows: TGCGCCAGCAAAGCGATCACCGGGGAGCTGTTTTTT.

Only one count was recorded for this clone. Other DNA sequences in this specimen translate into the identical CDR3. The V gene is TRBV6-1, the J gene TRBJ2-5; tentatively, D is TRBD1 (6 bases). CDR1 MNHNS and CDR2 SASEGT come from the germline V gene. The V end lost 11 bases, the J end lost 2 bases, and 12 bases lay between the germline ends. This CDR3 has 12 residues. CDR3: CASPGEQETQYF. Here the CDR3 DNA reads TGTGCCTCCCCAGGGGAACAAGAGACCCAGTACTTC.

The chain couples TRBV19 to TRBJ2-5; either TRBD1 or TRBD2 may supply D (5 bases each). Germline V gene data show CDR1 as LNHDA and CDR2 as SQIVND (reference sequence). The CDR3 has 15 residues. V lost 3 bases and J lost 0, with 11 bases in between. The CDR3 sequence is CASSIGTANQETQYF. The CDR3 nucleotides read TGTGCCAGTAGTATCGGGACGGCTAACCAAGAGACCCAGTACTTC.

This clone has a single count. The V and J genes are TRBV10-1 and TRBJ2-2, with unresolved D. The CDR3 has 14 amino acids. Germline loops: CDR1 WNHNN, CDR2 SYGVQD (reference sequence). Trimming removed 0 bases from V and 5 bases from J, with 7 bases in between. CDR3 sequence: CASSESGWTGELFF. The DNA of the CDR3 is TGCGCCAGCAGTGAGTCGGGTTGGACCGGGGAGCTGTTTTTT.

The chain employs TRBV7-9 and TRBJ2-7; 8 bases line up with TRBD1. Per germline, CDR1 SEHNR and CDR2 FQNEAQ (reference sequence). The CDR3 consists of 14 residues. V gave up 5 bases and J gave up 5 bases; unmatched junction bases: 8. The DNA for the CDR3 is TGTGCCAGCAGCCCCAAAGGACAGGGAGACGAGCAGTACTTC. This sequence encodes CASSPKGQGDEQYF.

This clone was recorded only once. The CDR3 DNA reads as TGTGCCAGCAGTGAACTAGCGGCTAGCACAGATACGCAGTATTTT. Translated, it gives CASSELAASTDTQYF. The rearrangement joins TRBV2 to TRBJ2-3; the match to TRBD2 covers 7 bases. Germline V gene lookup returns CDR1 SNHLY and CDR2 FYNNEI. The CDR3 extends over 15 amino acids. The ends lost 2 bases at V and 0 bases at J; junction bases unmatched: 2. The variable domain in full, completed from reference TRBV2 and TRBJ2-3, reads EPEVTQTPSHQVTQMGQEVILRCVPISNHLYFYWYRQILGQKVEFLVSFYNNEISEKSEIFDDQFSVERPDGSNFTLKIRSTKLEDSAMYFCASSELAASTDTQYFGPGTRLTVL.

This chain links TRBV5-1 with TRBJ2-3; D may correspond to TRBD1 or TRBD2 (5 bases each). Trimming took 4 bases from V and 0 from J, leaving 12 bases between them. The CDR3 spans 15 residues. The V gene's germline CDR1 is SGHRS and CDR2 YFSETQ. DNA of the CDR3: TGCGCCAGCAGCGGAGGACAAGCTAGCACAGATACGCAGTATTTT. It yields the protein CASSGGQASTDTQYF.

The chain has TRBV7-9 and TRBJ2-3; 10 nucleotides line up with TRBD2. Unmatched junction bases numbered 9, after V lost 5 bases and J lost 4 bases. The CDR3 is 16 amino acids. Germline V gives CDR1 SEHNR, CDR2 FQNEAQ (reference sequence). The CDR3 DNA follows: TGTGCCAGCAGCCTTCCCGGGACTAGCGAAGCAGATACGCAGTATTTT. This codes for CASSLPGTSEADTQYF.

The J gene is TRBJ2-2, the V gene TRBV7-9, with a weak D call TRBD2 (6 bases). The V gene's germline CDR1 is SEHNR and CDR2 FQNEAQ (reference sequence). The CDR3 sequence is 16 residues long. The V and J ends lost 4 bases and 0 bases respectively, with 12 bases between them. In DNA, the CDR3 is TGTGCCAGCAGCTCCCCCGGGGGACCGAACACCGGGGAGCTGTTTTTT. Protein sequence: CASSSPGGPNTGELFF.

The chain combines TRBV28 with TRBJ1-5; D might be TRBD1 (6 bases). From germline, CDR1 is MDHEN and CDR2 SYDVKM. The germline V and J ends were trimmed by 8 bases and 6 bases, with 17 bases remaining between them. The CDR3 runs 14 residues. CDR3 loop: CASGIRGALQPQHF. The CDR3 region has the DNA TGTGCCAGCGGTATTAGGGGGGCCCTTCAGCCCCAGCATTTT.

V is TRBV27 and J is TRBJ2-7; D is unresolved. V lost 7 bases and J lost 5, with 15 bases in between. Per the germline V gene, CDR1 is MNHEY and CDR2 is SMNVEV (reference sequence). The CDR3 runs to 13 residues. For the CDR3, the DNA is TGTGCCAGCACCGATGTGGCCTTTAACGAGCAGTACTTC. Its protein product is CASTDVAFNEQYF.

The rearrangement links TRBV29-1 to TRBJ2-1; TRBD2 matches at 7 bases. The trim removed 3 bases at V and 5 bases at J, leaving 7 bases unmatched. The CDR3 is 14 residues long. Germline V gene data show CDR1 as SQVTM and CDR2 as ANQGSEA. The CDR3 nucleotides read TGCAGCGTTGAGGCTAGCGGTCGTCACAATGAGCAGTTCTTC. It specifies CSVEASGRHNEQFF.

The chain employs TRBV28 and TRBJ1-5; TRBD1 might be the D (5 bases). In germline, CDR1 is MDHEN, CDR2 SYDVKM. V dropped 7 bases and J dropped 6 bases, with 16 bases sitting between them. The CDR3 is made up of 14 amino acids. This CDR3 reads CASNGRVTRQPQHF. CDR3 in DNA: TGTGCCAGCAACGGCAGGGTCACGCGTCAGCCCCAGCATTTT.

Only one count was recorded for this clone. The V call is TRBV9, the J call TRBJ1-1, with 10 bases identical to TRBD1. CDR1 is SGDLS and CDR2 is YYNGEE in the germline V gene. The V and J ends lost 3 bases and 5 bases, in that order; junction bases with no gene match: 7. This CDR3 spans 15 amino acids. CDR3 sequence reads: CASSGSGTGDTEAFF. CDR3 bases: TGTGCCAGCAGCGGTTCCGGGACAGGGGATACTGAAGCTTTCTTT.

This rearrangement joins TRBV28 to TRBJ1-2; maybe TRBD1 (5 bases). CDR1 is MDHEN, CDR2 SYDVKM, per germline. The CDR3 totals 15 residues. V was shortened by 6 bases and J by 2 bases, with 16 bases between the two germline ends. The CDR3 loop is CASSPRLGQNYGYTF. CDR3 nucleotide sequence: TGTGCCAGCAGCCCACGTTTGGGGCAAAACTATGGCTACACCTTC.

Only one count was recorded for this clone. The chain is built from TRBV27 and TRBJ2-2; D is perhaps TRBD1 (6 bases). The CDR3 extends over 14 amino acids. Germline lookup yields CDR1 MNHEY and CDR2 SMNVEV (reference sequence). Trimming pared 1 base from V and 6 bases from J, leaving 9 bases between. CDR3 amino acids: CASSLLYRAGELFF. CDR3 DNA: TGTGCCAGCAGTTTATTATACAGGGCCGGGGAGCTGTTTTTT.

CDR3 in DNA: TGCGCCAGCAGCTTGGTGGACAGGGGTAGCACAGATACGCAGTATTTT. This gives the protein CASSLVDRGSTDTQYF. The V call is TRBV5-1, the J call TRBJ2-3, with TRBD1 matching 9 bases. Losses at the gene ends were 0 bases for V and 0 bases for J; bases not matched to a gene: 2. CDR1 is SGHRS, CDR2 YFSETQ, per germline. The CDR3 has 16 residues.